This T cell receptor beta chain was obtained from a study of cytomegalovirus exposure and HLA in healthy donors. The germline gives CDR1 MNHEY, CDR2 SMNVEV (reference sequence). This CDR3 comprises 14 residues. Deletions cut 5 bases from V and 5 bases from J, with 12 bases between. Assay used: immunoSEQ multiplex PCR; TCRdb lists only in-frame clones, some missing. This sample has some 210,000 clones, with roughly 84% found just once. Whole-study findings and limits: Among TCR sequences, most were rare, though some public TCRs appeared in many donors.

Comments on this clone: Antigen specificity is unknown.

The chain recombines TRBV27 with TRBJ1-4; tentative D call: TRBD1 (5 bases). The clonotype originates from a woman aged 18-29 years in good health and CMV-seropositive. Sequenced material: PBMCs. The CDR3, as DNA: TGTGCCAGCAGTAGGCAGGGTTTGAATGAAAAACTGTTTTTT. Amino acids: CASSRQGLNEKLFF.